These 11 T cell receptor beta chains were sequenced from one sample in a study of OX40 agonist ivuxolimab in advanced cancers. Sequencing was performed with immunoSEQ multiplex PCR; in TCRdb, only in-frame clones are kept and a portion is missing. The sample carries fewer than 90,000 clones, roughly 91% recorded once. The material was CD4+ or CD8+ T cells sorted from blood, obtained in a trial of the OX40 agonist ivuxolimab. Receptors originate from an adult with an advanced solid tumor such as melanoma, head and neck, liver or kidney cancer.

V and J are TRBV11-3 and TRBJ1-1; 7 positions match TRBD1. The CDR3 consists of 14 residues. Germline CDR1 SGHNT, CDR2 YENEEA. V shed 7 bases and J 5 bases; nucleotides not matched to a gene: 10. As DNA, the CDR3 is TGTGCCAGCATTGGGCAAGGGGGCGGAACTGAAGCTTTCTTT. Translated, it gives CASIGQGGGTEAFF.

J is TRBJ2-5 and V is TRBV11-3; D ambiguous. V was shortened by 4 bases and J by 5 bases, with 14 bases between the two germline ends. Germline lookup yields CDR1 SGHNT and CDR2 YENEEA. The CDR3 is 14 amino acids. Here the CDR3 DNA reads TGTGCCAGCAGCTCATATTCCTTGGGGGAGACCCAGTACTTC. Residues: CASSSYSLGETQYF.

The rearrangement uses TRBV5-4 and TRBJ1-2; 11 bases match TRBD1. Per the germline V gene, CDR1 is SGHNT and CDR2 is YYREEE (reference sequence). Trimming took 4 bases from V and 2 from J; bases not matched to a gene: 13. CDR3 length equals 18 residues. The DNA for the CDR3 is TGTGCCAGCAGCCCGTATGGACAGGGGGCCTTCAAGAACTATGGCTACACCTTC. Residues: CASSPYGQGAFKNYGYTF.

The chain carries TRBV7-8 and TRBJ1-5; no firm D call. Germline V lookup: CDR1 SGHVS, CDR2 FQNEAQ. V lost 2 bases, J lost 3 bases, and 11 bases lay in between. CDR3 length: 15 residues. Written as DNA, the CDR3 is TGTGCCAGCAGCTTATCTAACGGCGTCAATCAGCCCCAGCATTTT. Translated: CASSLSNGVNQPQHF.

DNA of the CDR3: TGTGCCAGTAGTAAACAGGGGTCGTATCAGCCCCAGCATTTT. Translating it yields CASSKQGSYQPQHF. The V and J genes are TRBV19 and TRBJ1-5; 7 bases map to TRBD1. CDR3 length: 14 residues. V shed 4 bases and J 5 bases; nucleotides not matched to a gene: 5. Per the germline V gene, CDR1 is LNHDA and CDR2 is SQIVND (reference sequence).

CDR3 amino acids: CASSEGGLAGVSNEQYF. DNA for the CDR3: TGTGCCAGCAGTGAAGGTGGGCTAGCGGGAGTTAGCAACGAGCAGTACTTC. This chain uses TRBV2 with TRBJ2-5; 10 bases match TRBD2. The J call is doubtful: the DNA matches TRBJ2-7 better. Per the germline V gene, CDR1 is SNHLY and CDR2 is FYNNEI. This CDR3 region has 17 residues.

V gene TRBV27 combines with J gene TRBJ1-2; D is undetermined. The germline V gene encodes CDR1 MNHEY and CDR2 SMNVEV (reference sequence). Trimming stripped 3 bases from V and 8 bases from J, with 16 bases between. CDR3 size: 14 residues. Here the CDR3 reads CASSFLTGVQGYTF. Written as DNA, the CDR3 is TGTGCCAGCAGTTTCTTGACCGGGGTCCAAGGCTACACCTTC.

Only a few counts were recorded for this clone. The chain combines TRBV7-2 with TRBJ2-7; no clear D gene. Germline CDR1 and CDR2: SGHTA and FQGNSA. This CDR3 has 15 amino acids. V was shortened by 0 bases and J by 2 bases, with 11 bases between the two germline ends. The chain's CDR3 is CASSLAAAGTYEQYF. DNA for the CDR3: TGTGCCAGCAGCTTAGCGGCGGCAGGTACCTACGAGCAGTACTTC.

The J gene is TRBJ2-3, the V gene TRBV2, with 10 positions matching TRBD2. The junction had 5 bases not matched to a gene; V was cut back by 4 bases and J by 4 bases. This CDR3 region has 15 residues. Germline CDR1 is SNHLY and CDR2 is FYNNEI. The CDR3 DNA sequence: TGTGCCAGCAGTGGACCAGCGGGAGGGCCAGATACGCAGTATTTT. It is translated as CASSGPAGGPDTQYF.

The V and J genes are TRBV18 and TRBJ1-5, with D tentatively TRBD1 (6 bases). CDR1 KGHSH and CDR2 LQKENI come from the germline V gene. The V gene lost 6 bases and the J gene lost 1 base, with 19 bases spanning the gap. The CDR3 consists of 17 residues. CDR3: CASSPVAHRVSNQPQHF. The CDR3 DNA reads as TGTGCCAGCTCCCCGGTGGCGCACAGGGTGAGCAATCAGCCCCAGCATTTT.

With respect to this clone: The same CDR3 is also encoded by other DNA sequences in this sample. The gene calls are TRBV7-9 and TRBJ1-2; tentatively, D is TRBD1 (5 bases). CDR1 SEHNR and CDR2 FQNEAQ come from the germline V gene (reference sequence). Trimming removed 4 bases from V and 3 bases from J, with 9 bases in between. The CDR3 has 13 residues. The DNA for the CDR3 is TGTGCCAGCAGCTCTCAGGGTGACTATGGCTACACCTTC. Translation gives CASSSQGDYGYTF.